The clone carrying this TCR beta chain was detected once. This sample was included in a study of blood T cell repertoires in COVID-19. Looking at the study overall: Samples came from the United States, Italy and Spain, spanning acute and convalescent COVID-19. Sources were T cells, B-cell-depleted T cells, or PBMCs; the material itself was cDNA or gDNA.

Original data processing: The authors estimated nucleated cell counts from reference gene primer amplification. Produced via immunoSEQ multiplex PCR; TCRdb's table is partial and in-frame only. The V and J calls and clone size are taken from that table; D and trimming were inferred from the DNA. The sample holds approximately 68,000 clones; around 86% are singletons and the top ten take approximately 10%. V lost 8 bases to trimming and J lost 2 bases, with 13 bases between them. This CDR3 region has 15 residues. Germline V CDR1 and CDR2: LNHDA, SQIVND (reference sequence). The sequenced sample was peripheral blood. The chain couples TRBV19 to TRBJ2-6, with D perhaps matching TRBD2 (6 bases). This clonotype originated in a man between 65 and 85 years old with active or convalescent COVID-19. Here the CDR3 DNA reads TGTGCCAGTTTAGACGGGGGAGCTGGGGCCAACGTCCTGACTTTC. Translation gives CASLDGGAGANVLTF.